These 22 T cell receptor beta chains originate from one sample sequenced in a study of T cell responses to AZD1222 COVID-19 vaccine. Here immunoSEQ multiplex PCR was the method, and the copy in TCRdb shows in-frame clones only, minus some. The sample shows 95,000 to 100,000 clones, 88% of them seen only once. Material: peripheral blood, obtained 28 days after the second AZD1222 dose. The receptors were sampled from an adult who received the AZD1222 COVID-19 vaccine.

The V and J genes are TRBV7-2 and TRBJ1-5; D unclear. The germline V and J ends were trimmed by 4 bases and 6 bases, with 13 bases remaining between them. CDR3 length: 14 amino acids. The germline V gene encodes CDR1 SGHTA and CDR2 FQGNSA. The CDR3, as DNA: TGTGCCAGCAGCTCAACCCTTTCCACTCAGCCCCAGCATTTT. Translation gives CASSSTLSTQPQHF.

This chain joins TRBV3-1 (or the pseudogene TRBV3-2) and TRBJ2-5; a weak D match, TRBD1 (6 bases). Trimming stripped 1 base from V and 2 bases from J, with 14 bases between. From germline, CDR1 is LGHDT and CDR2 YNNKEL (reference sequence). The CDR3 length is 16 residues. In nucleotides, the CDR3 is TGTGCCAGCAGCCAAGCTTACAGGGCGCGGCAAGAGACCCAGTACTTC. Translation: CASSQAYRARQETQYF.

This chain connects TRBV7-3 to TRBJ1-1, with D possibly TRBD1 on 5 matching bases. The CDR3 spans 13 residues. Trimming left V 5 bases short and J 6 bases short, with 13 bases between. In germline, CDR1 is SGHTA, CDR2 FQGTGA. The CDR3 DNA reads TGTGCCAGCAGCCTGGGGTGGGGGTCTGAAGCTTTCTTT. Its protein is CASSLGWGSEAFF.

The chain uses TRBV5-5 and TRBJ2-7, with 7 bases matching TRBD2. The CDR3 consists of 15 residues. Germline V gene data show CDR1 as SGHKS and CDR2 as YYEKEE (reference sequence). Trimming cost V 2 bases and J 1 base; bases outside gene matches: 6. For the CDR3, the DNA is TGTGCCAGCAGCTTAGGGCTAGCGGTTTCCTACGAGCAGTACTTC. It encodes CASSLGLAVSYEQYF.

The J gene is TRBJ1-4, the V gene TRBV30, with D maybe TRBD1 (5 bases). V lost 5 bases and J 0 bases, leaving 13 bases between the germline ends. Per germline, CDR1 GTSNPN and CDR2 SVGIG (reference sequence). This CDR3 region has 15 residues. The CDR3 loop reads CAWGTGGATNEKLFF. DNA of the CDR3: TGTGCCTGGGGGACTGGGGGGGCAACTAATGAAAAACTGTTTTTT. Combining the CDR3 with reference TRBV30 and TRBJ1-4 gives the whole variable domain SQTIHQWPATLVQPVGSPLSLECTVEGTSNPNLYWYRQAAGRGLQLLFYSVGIGQISSEVPQNLSASRPQDRQFILSSKKLLLSDSGFYLCAWGTGGATNEKLFFGSGTQLSVL.

DNA of the CDR3: TGTGCCAGCAGCCAAAACGGACAGGAAAAACTGTTTTTT. Translating it yields CASSQNGQEKLFF. The chain is built from TRBV7-9 and TRBJ1-4, with D perhaps TRBD1 (6 bases). CDR3 length equals 13 residues. V dropped 5 bases and J dropped 8 bases, with 12 bases sitting between them. CDR1 and CDR2 from the germline V gene are SEHNR and FQNEAQ (reference sequence).

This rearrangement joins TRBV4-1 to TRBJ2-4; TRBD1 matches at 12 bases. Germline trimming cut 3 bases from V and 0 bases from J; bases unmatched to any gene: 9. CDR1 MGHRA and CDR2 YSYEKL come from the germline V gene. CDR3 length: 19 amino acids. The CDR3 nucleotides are TGCGCCAGCAGCCATACCCGGGACAGGGGGCGGGGAGCCAAAAACATTCAGTACTTC. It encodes CASSHTRDRGRGAKNIQYF.

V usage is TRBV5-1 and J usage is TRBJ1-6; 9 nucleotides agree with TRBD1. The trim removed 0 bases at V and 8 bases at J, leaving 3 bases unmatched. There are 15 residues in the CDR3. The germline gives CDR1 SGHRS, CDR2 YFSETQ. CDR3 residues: CASSLEGQGYSPLHF. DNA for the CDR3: TGCGCCAGCAGCTTGGAGGGACAGGGTTATTCACCCCTCCACTTT.

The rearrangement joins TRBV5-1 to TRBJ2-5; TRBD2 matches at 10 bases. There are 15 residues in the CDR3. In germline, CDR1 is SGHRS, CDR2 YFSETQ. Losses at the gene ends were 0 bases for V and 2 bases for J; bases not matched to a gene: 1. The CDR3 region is CASSLATSGQETQYF. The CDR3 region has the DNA TGCGCCAGCAGCTTGGCGACTAGCGGGCAAGAGACCCAGTACTTC.

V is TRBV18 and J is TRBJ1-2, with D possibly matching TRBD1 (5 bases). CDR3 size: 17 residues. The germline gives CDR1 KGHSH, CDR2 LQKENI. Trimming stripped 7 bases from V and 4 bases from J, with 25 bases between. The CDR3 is CASFQGQGHRTSYGYTF. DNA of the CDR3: TGTGCCAGCTTCCAAGGTCAGGGCCACAGGACCTCCTATGGCTACACCTTC.

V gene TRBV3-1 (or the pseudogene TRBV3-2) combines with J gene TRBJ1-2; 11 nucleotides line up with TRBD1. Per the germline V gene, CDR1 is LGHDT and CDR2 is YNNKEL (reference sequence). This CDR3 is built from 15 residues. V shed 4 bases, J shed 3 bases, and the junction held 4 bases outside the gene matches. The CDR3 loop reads CASSPGDRGYYGYTF. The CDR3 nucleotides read TGTGCCAGCAGCCCCGGGGACAGGGGGTACTATGGCTACACCTTC.

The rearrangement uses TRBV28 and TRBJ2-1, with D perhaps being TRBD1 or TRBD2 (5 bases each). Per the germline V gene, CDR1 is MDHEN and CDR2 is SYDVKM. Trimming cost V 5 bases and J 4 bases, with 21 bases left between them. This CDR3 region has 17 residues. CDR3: CASSLPSGTDGYNEQFF. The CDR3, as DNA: TGTGCCAGCAGTCTACCTTCCGGGACCGACGGGTACAATGAGCAGTTCTTC.

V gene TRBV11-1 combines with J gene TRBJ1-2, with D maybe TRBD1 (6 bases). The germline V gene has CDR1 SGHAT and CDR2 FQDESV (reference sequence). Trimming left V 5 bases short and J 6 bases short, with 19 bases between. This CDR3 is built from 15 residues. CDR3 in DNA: TGTGCCAGCAGCCCCCGTGGGACACTACAGAATGGCTACACCTTC. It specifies CASSPRGTLQNGYTF.

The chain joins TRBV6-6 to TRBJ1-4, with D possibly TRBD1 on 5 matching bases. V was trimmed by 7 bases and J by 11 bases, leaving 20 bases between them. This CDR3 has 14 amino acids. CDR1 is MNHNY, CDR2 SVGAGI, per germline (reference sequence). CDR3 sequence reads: CASTGGRSGRKLFF. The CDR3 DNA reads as TGTGCCAGCACTGGGGGTCGTAGTGGCAGGAAACTGTTTTTT.

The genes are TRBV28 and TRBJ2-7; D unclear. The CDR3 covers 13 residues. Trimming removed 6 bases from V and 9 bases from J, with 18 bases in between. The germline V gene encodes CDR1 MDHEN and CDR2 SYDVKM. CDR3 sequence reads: CASRETANNWQYF. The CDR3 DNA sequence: TGTGCCAGCAGGGAAACAGCGAATAATTGGCAGTACTTC.

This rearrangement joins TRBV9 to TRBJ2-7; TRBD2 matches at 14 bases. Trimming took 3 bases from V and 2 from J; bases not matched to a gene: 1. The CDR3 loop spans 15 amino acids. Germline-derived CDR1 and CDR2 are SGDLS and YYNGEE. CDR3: CASSEGLAGAYEQYF. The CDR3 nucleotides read TGTGCCAGCAGCGAGGGACTAGCGGGGGCCTACGAGCAGTACTTC. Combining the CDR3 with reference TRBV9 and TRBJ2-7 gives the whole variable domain DSGVTQTPKHLITATGQRVTLRCSPRSGDLSVYWYQQSLDQGLQFLIQYYNGEERAKGNILERFSAQQFPDLHSELNLSSLELGDSALYFCASSEGLAGAYEQYFGPGTRLTVT.

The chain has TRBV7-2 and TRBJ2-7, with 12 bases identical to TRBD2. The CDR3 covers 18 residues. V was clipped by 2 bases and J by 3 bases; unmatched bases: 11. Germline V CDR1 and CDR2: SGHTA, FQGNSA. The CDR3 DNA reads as TGTGCCAGCAGCTTATACGGACTAGCGGGAATTGGGGGCTACGAGCAGTACTTC. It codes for CASSLYGLAGIGGYEQYF.

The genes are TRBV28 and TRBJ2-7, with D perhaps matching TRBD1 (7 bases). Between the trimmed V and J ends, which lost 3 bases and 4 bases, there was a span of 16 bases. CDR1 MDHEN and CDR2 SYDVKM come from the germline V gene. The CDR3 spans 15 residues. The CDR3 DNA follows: TGTGCCAGCAGTTTTTTTACAGGGGACTTATACGAGCAGTACTTC. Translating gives CASSFFTGDLYEQYF.

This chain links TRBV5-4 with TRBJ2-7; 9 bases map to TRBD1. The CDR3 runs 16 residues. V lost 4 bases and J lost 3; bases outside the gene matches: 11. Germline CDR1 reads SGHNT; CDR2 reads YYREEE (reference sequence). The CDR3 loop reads CASSPSGQGIRYEQYF. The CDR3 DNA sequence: TGTGCCAGCAGCCCTTCGGGACAGGGCATTCGCTACGAGCAGTACTTC.

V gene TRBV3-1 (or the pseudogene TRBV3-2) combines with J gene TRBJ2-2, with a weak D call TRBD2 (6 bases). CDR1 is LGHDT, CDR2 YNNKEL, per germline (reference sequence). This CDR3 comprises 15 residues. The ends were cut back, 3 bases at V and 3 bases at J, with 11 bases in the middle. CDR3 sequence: CASSHRLGHTGELFF. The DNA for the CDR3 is TGTGCCAGCAGCCATAGACTAGGTCACACCGGGGAGCTGTTTTTT.

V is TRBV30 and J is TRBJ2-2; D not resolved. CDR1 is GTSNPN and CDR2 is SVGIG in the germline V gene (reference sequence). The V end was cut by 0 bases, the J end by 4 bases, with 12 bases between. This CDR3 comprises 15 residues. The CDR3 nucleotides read TGTGCCTGGAGTGTAAATAGGGCCGGCACCGGGGAGCTGTTTTTT. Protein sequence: CAWSVNRAGTGELFF.

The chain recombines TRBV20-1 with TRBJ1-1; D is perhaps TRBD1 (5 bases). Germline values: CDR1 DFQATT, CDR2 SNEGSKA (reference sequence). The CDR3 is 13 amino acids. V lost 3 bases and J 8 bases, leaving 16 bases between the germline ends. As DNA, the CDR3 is TGCAGTGCTAGTGGGGGGGGTGGCGCCGAAGCTTTCTTT. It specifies CSASGGGGAEAFF.